The following is a T cell receptor beta chain sequence with its context. This sample is part of a study of blood T cell repertoires in COVID-19. Study at large: PBMCs, B-cell-depleted T cells, or T cells were the source of the cDNA or gDNA that made up the material.

Method: immunoSEQ multiplex PCR; TCRdb's copy keeps in-frame clones and lacks some. The data contain around 140,000 clones, roughly nine tenths of them seen just once; the ten biggest clones take up roughly an eighth. In Seattle, patients joined the study during active infection and were tracked longitudinally. CDR1 is MDHEN, CDR2 SYDVKM, per germline. The CDR3 extends over 20 amino acids. The trim removed 3 bases at V and 0 bases at J, leaving 10 bases unmatched. This TCR was sampled from a man aged 18 to 29 with COVID-19, enrolled during active disease. Material: peripheral blood. This chain uses TRBV28 with TRBJ2-1; TRBD2 matches at 14 bases. The CDR3 sequence is CASSFFGLAGGFRSYNEQFF. The CDR3 DNA is TGTGCCAGCAGTTTTTTTGGACTAGCGGGAGGCTTTCGCTCCTACAATGAGCAGTTCTTC.